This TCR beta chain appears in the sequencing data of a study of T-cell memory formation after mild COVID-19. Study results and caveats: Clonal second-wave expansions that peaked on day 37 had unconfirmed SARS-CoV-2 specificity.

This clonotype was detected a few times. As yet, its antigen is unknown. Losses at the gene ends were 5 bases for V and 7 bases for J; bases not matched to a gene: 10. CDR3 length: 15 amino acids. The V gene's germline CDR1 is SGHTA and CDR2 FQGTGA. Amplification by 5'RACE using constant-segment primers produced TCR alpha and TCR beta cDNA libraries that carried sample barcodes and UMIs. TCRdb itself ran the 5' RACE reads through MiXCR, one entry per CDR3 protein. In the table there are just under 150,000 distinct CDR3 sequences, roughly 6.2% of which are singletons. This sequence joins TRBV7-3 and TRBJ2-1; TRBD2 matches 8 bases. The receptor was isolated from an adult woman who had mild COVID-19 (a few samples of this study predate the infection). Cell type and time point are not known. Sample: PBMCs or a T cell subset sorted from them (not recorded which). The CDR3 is CASSRPGGSKNEQFF. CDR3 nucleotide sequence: TGTGCCAGCAGCCGGCCGGGAGGGAGTAAAAATGAGCAGTTCTTC.